This T cell receptor beta chain came from a study of T cell changes during pregnancy in multiple sclerosis. Clones were read by immunoSEQ multiplex PCR, and TCRdb kept only the in-frame ones, dropping some. The table has 100,000 or so clones, 94% seen once. Germline CDR1 reads MGHRA; CDR2 reads YSYEKL. This CDR3 is built from 16 residues. V gave up 5 bases and J gave up 4 bases, with 21 bases separating them. The sequence came from a female donor in good health, enrolled as a control in a pregnancy study. The gene calls are TRBV4-1 and TRBJ2-7, with D perhaps matching TRBD1 (7 bases). The sequencing here drew on peripheral blood, taken after pregnancy. Written as DNA, the CDR3 is TGCGCCAGCAGCTCGCAGGGGGGTGGGGGACCTTACGAGCAGTACTTC. It specifies CASSSQGGGGPYEQYF.